This note documents a single T cell receptor (beta chain) sequence. What it binds is unknown. The source of the sample is a study of cytomegalovirus exposure and HLA in healthy donors. Study-level findings and limits: In a later analysis, a genetic analysis reported fewer productive-TCR N-insertions in an Asian-associated ancestry cluster than the cohort average. Later analysis demonstrated an association between a missense DCLRE1C variant and TCR beta V- and J-gene trimming. CMV serostatus was the sole immune exposure information available.

This CDR3 spans 13 amino acids. V shed 7 bases and J shed 2 bases, with 11 bases lying between them. In germline, CDR1 is MDHEN, CDR2 SYDVKM. The PCR used 60 Vbeta and 13 Jbeta primers. Repertoires were generated with immunoSEQ multiplex PCR, while TCRdb's copy carries only in-frame clones and drops some. The sample has around 86,000 clones; approximately 7.7% are singletons. Sequenced input: PBMCs. This TCR was sampled from a man over 45 in good health and CMV-seronegative. The V gene is TRBV28, the J gene TRBJ1-2, with unresolved D. This CDR3 is CASTKLQNYGYTF. The CDR3 DNA reads as TGTGCCAGCACTAAGTTACAGAACTATGGCTACACCTTC.